The 28 T cell receptor beta chains below were found in one sample sequenced in a study of early stage breast cancer tumors (dated by TCRdb to the late 2010s). Libraries were made using the immunoSEQ multiplex PCR assay. TCRdb's version of the immuneACCESS table is confined to in-frame rearrangements and falls short of the full clone set. An unresolved V gene accounts for under half of the shortfall where checked; the remainder is of unknown origin. The sample table contains a few thousand clones; only one count was recorded for around 62% of them. The top ten clones comprise 8.5% to 10% of the sample. The material sequenced was breast tumor tissue. Receptor source: a person in their sixties with breast cancer.

The genes are TRBV28 and TRBJ2-7; possible D gene TRBD1, 8 bases. The germline CDR1 and CDR2 sequences are MDHEN and SYDVKM. CDR3 length: 13 amino acids. V lost 5 bases to trimming and J lost 4 bases, with 12 bases between them. As DNA, the CDR3 is TGTGCCAGCAGTATACAGGGGGGGTACGAGCAGTACTTC. The encoded protein is CASSIQGGYEQYF.

The chain has TRBV27 and TRBJ1-1; D is uncertain. This CDR3 region has 11 residues. In germline, CDR1 is MNHEY, CDR2 SMNVEV (reference sequence). Trimming took 3 bases from V and 7 from J, leaving 6 bases between them. For the CDR3, the DNA is TGTGCCAGCAGTTTTGGGGATGAAGCTTTCTTT. It codes for CASSFGDEAFF.

The V and J genes are TRBV30 and TRBJ2-2, with D perhaps being TRBD1 or TRBD2 (5 bases each). Germline lookup yields CDR1 GTSNPN and CDR2 SVGIG (reference sequence). V was cut by 0 bases and J by 6 bases, with 17 bases left in between. The CDR3 has 16 amino acids. The DNA for the CDR3 is TGTGCCTGGAGTGTACAGAACCGTAGGGGAGCCGGGGAGCTGTTTTTT. This encodes CAWSVQNRRGAGELFF. Full variable domain (outside the CDR3, taken from reference TRBV30 and TRBJ2-2): SQTIHQWPATLVQPVGSPLSLECTVEGTSNPNLYWYRQAAGRGLQLLFYSVGIGQISSEVPQNLSASRPQDRQFILSSKKLLLSDSGFYLCAWSVQNRRGAGELFFGEGSRLTVL.

The chain recombines TRBV2 with TRBJ2-3, with 11 bases aligning to TRBD2. Looked up from germline, CDR1 is SNHLY and CDR2 is FYNNEI. J gave up 6 bases and V 10 bases, and 6 bases lay outside the gene matches. The CDR3 spans 13 residues. Here the CDR3 DNA reads TGTGCCACACTTAGCGGGAGGGCGGATACGCAGTATTTT. It is translated as CATLSGRADTQYF.

The V call is TRBV13, the J call TRBJ2-2; 9 nucleotides match TRBD1. V shed 0 bases and J 3 bases; nucleotides not matched to a gene: 5. Germline CDR1 and CDR2: PRHDT and FYEKMQ (reference sequence). The CDR3 consists of 17 residues. The CDR3 protein is CASSLGGGQGHTGELFF. CDR3 DNA: TGTGCCAGCAGCTTAGGGGGGGGACAGGGACACACCGGGGAGCTGTTTTTT.

The table lists this clone with a few counts. This sequence joins TRBV27 and TRBJ2-1; 9 bases align to TRBD1. The CDR3 consists of 14 residues. V lost 6 bases and J lost 6; bases outside the gene matches: 6. CDR1 and CDR2 from the germline V gene are MNHEY and SMNVEV (reference sequence). CDR3 in DNA: TGTGCCAGCAGGTCGACAGGGGGAGGCAATGAGCAGTTCTTC. Translation gives CASRSTGGGNEQFF.

This chain joins TRBV13 and TRBJ2-1; 13 bases align to TRBD2. Germline lookup yields CDR1 PRHDT and CDR2 FYEKMQ (reference sequence). The CDR3 covers 16 residues. V lost 5 bases, J lost 4 bases, and 5 bases stayed unmatched. CDR3 region: CASSPPGLAGYNEQFF. The DNA for the CDR3 is TGTGCCAGCAGCCCGCCGGGACTAGCGGGGTACAATGAGCAGTTCTTC.

J is TRBJ2-3 and V is TRBV5-1, with TRBD2 matching 7 bases. V trimming: 5 bases; J trimming: 5 bases; junction bases outside the gene matches: 14. The CDR3 consists of 16 residues. Germline values: CDR1 SGHRS, CDR2 YFSETQ. CDR3 region: CASRPDGRGFGDTQYF. The CDR3 DNA reads as TGCGCCAGCAGGCCTGATGGGCGGGGGTTTGGAGATACGCAGTATTTT.

This clone was picked up a small number of times. This chain joins TRBV2 and TRBJ1-1, with 7 bases fitting TRBD1. This CDR3 comprises 16 residues. Germline V gene sequence: CDR1 SNHLY, CDR2 FYNNEI. Trimming took 4 bases from V and 1 from J; bases not matched to a gene: 9. The CDR3 DNA reads TGTGCCAGCAGTGGGGTTCTCGGACAGGAGAACACTGAAGCTTTCTTT. Its translation: CASSGVLGQENTEAFF.

This clone showed up just once. The chain is built from TRBV11-2 and TRBJ2-1; 11 bases match TRBD2. The CDR3 runs to 15 residues. Germline CDR1 and CDR2: SGHAT and FQNNGV. The V gene end was trimmed by 7 bases and the J gene end by 7 bases; junction bases not matched to a gene: 9. DNA of the CDR3: TGTGCCAGCACTATCGGACTAGCGGGTAAAAATGAGCAGTTCTTC. Translating gives CASTIGLAGKNEQFF.

The chain carries TRBV7-2 and TRBJ2-1; D might be TRBD1 or TRBD2, each matching 5 bases. Trimming shortened V by 7 bases and J by 6 bases, and 16 bases separated the two germline ends. The germline V gene has CDR1 SGHTA and CDR2 FQGNSA. CDR3 length: 14 residues. The CDR3 nucleotides are TGTGCCAGCACCCAGCCTGGGGGTATCAATGAGCAGTTCTTC. Translation: CASTQPGGINEQFF.

The CDR3 nucleotides are TGTGCCTGGAAGCGGGCAGGGCGGTTATTAGAGACCCAGTACTTC. It yields the protein CAWKRAGRLLETQYF. The chain couples TRBV30 to TRBJ2-5, with D perhaps TRBD2 (6 bases). The CDR3 spans 15 residues. V lost 4 bases to trimming and J lost 4 bases, with 19 bases between them. Looked up from germline, CDR1 is GTSNPN and CDR2 is SVGIG (reference sequence).

The rearrangement joins TRBV14 to TRBJ2-7; D remains unclear. Germline lookup yields CDR1 SGHDN and CDR2 FVKESK. This CDR3 region has 15 residues. The V end was cut by 1 base, the J end by 3 bases, with 13 bases between. CDR3 in amino acids: CASSQAVGALYEQYF. The CDR3 bases are TGTGCCAGCAGCCAAGCTGTCGGCGCCCTCTACGAGCAGTACTTC.

The chain combines TRBV5-6 with TRBJ1-2; 8 bases fit TRBD1. This CDR3 region has 16 residues. Per the germline V gene, CDR1 is SGHDT and CDR2 is YYEEEE. V trimming: 0 bases; J trimming: 4 bases; junction bases outside the gene matches: 8. The CDR3 region has the DNA TGTGCCAGCAGCTTGGCCCAGGGGGCTCGAGGCTATGGCTACACCTTC. Protein: CASSLAQGARGYGYTF. Variable domain in full (rest from reference TRBV5-6 and TRBJ1-2): DAGVTQSPTHLIKTRGQQVTLRCSPKSGHDTVSWYQQALGQGPQFIFQYYEEEERQRGNFPDRFSGHQFPNYSSELNVNALLLGDSALYLCASSLAQGARGYGYTFGSGTRLTVV.

This chain uses TRBV9 with TRBJ2-3; 11 nucleotides line up with TRBD2. Germline trimming cut 4 bases from V and 12 bases from J; bases unmatched to any gene: 13. From germline, CDR1 is SGDLS and CDR2 YYNGEE. The length of the CDR3 is 15 residues. The DNA of the CDR3 is TGTGCCAGCAGCCCCGGGGCTAGCGGGGGGCACATCCAGTATTTT. This sequence encodes CASSPGASGGHIQYF.

This sequence joins TRBV6-6 and TRBJ2-2; tentative D call: TRBD1 (5 bases). The CDR3 loop spans 13 amino acids. V lost 2 bases to trimming and J lost 6 bases, with 7 bases between them. Per the germline V gene, CDR1 is MNHNY and CDR2 is SVGAGI (reference sequence). CDR3 nucleotide sequence: TGTGCCAGCAGTTACGCCAGGGCCGGGGAGCTGTTTTTT. Encoded protein: CASSYARAGELFF.

The chain recombines TRBV5-1 with TRBJ2-7; perhaps D is TRBD1 or TRBD2 (6 bases each). There are 13 residues in the CDR3. Germline V gene sequence: CDR1 SGHRS, CDR2 YFSETQ. Trimming stripped 4 bases from V and 5 bases from J, with 13 bases between. CDR3 in amino acids: CASSPMGGHEQYF. Here the CDR3 DNA reads TGCGCCAGCAGCCCTATGGGGGGCCACGAGCAGTACTTC.

The V and J genes are TRBV4-1 and TRBJ2-1; 12 bases agree with TRBD2. V lost 5 bases and J lost 8; bases outside the gene matches: 7. The CDR3 is 15 residues long. Looked up from germline, CDR1 is MGHRA and CDR2 is YSYEKL. The CDR3 nucleotides read TGCGCCAGCAGCTCAAGGACTAGCGGGATCCATGAGCAGTTCTTC. This gives the protein CASSSRTSGIHEQFF.

The V call is TRBV7-6, the J call TRBJ1-6; D not resolved. The CDR3 has 14 residues. Germline CDR1 reads SGHVS; CDR2 reads FNYEAQ. V shed 5 bases and J shed 5 bases, with 10 bases lying between them. CDR3 amino acids: CASSASGHNSPLHF. DNA of the CDR3: TGTGCCAGCAGCGCCTCCGGGCATAATTCACCCCTCCACTTT.

This clone has only a few counts. This specimen includes other DNA sequences encoding the same CDR3. J is TRBJ1-2 and V is TRBV10-3; D is ambiguous. The CDR3 sequence is 12 residues long. Germline CDR1 reads ENHRY; CDR2 reads SYGVKD. Between the trimmed V and J ends, which lost 3 bases and 0 bases, there was a span of 2 bases. CDR3: CAISDSNYGYTF. As DNA, the CDR3 is TGTGCCATCAGTGATTCTAACTATGGCTACACCTTC.

The V gene is TRBV4-1, the J gene TRBJ2-3, with 7 bases identical to TRBD2. The V gene end was trimmed by 7 bases and the J gene end by 0 bases; junction bases not matched to a gene: 7. The CDR3 runs 15 residues. Germline V CDR1 and CDR2: MGHRA, YSYEKL. For the CDR3, the DNA is TGCGCCAGCACTCTGACTAGCCTCAGCACAGATACGCAGTATTTT. It translates to CASTLTSLSTDTQYF.

V usage is TRBV5-1 and J usage is TRBJ2-5; 12 nucleotides align to TRBD2. V shed 0 bases, J shed 5 bases, and the junction held 11 bases outside the gene matches. Germline CDR1 is SGHRS and CDR2 is YFSETQ. The CDR3 covers 18 residues. In DNA, the CDR3 is TGCGCCAGCAGCTTGGGCACTAGCGGGGGGCTCGGTCGGGAGACCCAGTACTTC. Its translation is CASSLGTSGGLGRETQYF.

This clone has only a few counts. The same CDR3 is also encoded by other DNA sequences in this sample. The CDR3: CASSLAGGPRETQYF. CDR3 bases: TGTGCCAGTAGCTTAGCGGGGGGGCCTAGAGAGACCCAGTACTTC. This chain joins TRBV19 and TRBJ2-5, with 11 nucleotides matching TRBD2. Germline CDR1 LNHDA, CDR2 SQIVND (reference sequence). The CDR3 contains 15 residues. V shed 6 bases and J 4 bases; nucleotides not matched to a gene: 7.

This clone showed up just once. The chain links TRBV7-9 to TRBJ1-2; TRBD1 is a possible D gene (5 bases). This CDR3 has 14 amino acids. Germline lookup yields CDR1 SEHNR and CDR2 FQNEAQ (reference sequence). V was pared by 4 bases and J by 1 base, with 10 bases between. CDR3 sequence reads: CASSSGQVNYGYTF. CDR3 bases: TGTGCCAGCAGCTCGGGGCAGGTTAACTATGGCTACACCTTC.

The table lists this clone with a count of one. V usage is TRBV7-9 and J usage is TRBJ1-3, with D unclear. Trimming pared 4 bases from V and 3 bases from J, leaving 13 bases between. Per the germline V gene, CDR1 is SEHNR and CDR2 is FQNEAQ (reference sequence). The CDR3 has 15 amino acids. CDR3 region: CASSYRTRGGNTIYF. CDR3 in DNA: TGTGCCAGCAGCTATAGGACGCGGGGTGGAAACACCATATATTTT.

This clone has more than one count but fewer than ten. This chain joins TRBV6-5 and TRBJ2-1; possible D gene TRBD2, 6 bases. Trimming shortened V by 2 bases and J by 4 bases, and 15 bases separated the two germline ends. The CDR3 extends over 16 amino acids. The germline CDR1 and CDR2 sequences are MNHEY and SVGAGI. The CDR3 coding sequence is TGTGCCAGCAGTTACGGCTTAGGGGACTTGTACAATGAGCAGTTCTTC. Protein sequence: CASSYGLGDLYNEQFF.

The DNA for the CDR3 is TGTGCCTGGAGTGACGGGCAGGGTGGACAGCCCCAGCATTTT. This translates into CAWSDGQGGQPQHF. The chain uses TRBV30 and TRBJ1-5; a possible D gene is TRBD1 (5 bases). The CDR3 length is 14 residues. Germline CDR1 is GTSNPN and CDR2 is SVGIG (reference sequence). V lost 1 base, J lost 7 bases, and 14 bases lay in between. The full variable domain, completed using reference TRBV30 and TRBJ1-5, is SQTIHQWPATLVQPVGSPLSLECTVEGTSNPNLYWYRQAAGRGLQLLFYSVGIGQISSEVPQNLSASRPQDRQFILSSKKLLLSDSGFYLCAWSDGQGGQPQHFGDGTRLSIL.

The genes are TRBV20-1 and TRBJ2-7, with no clear D. Germline V gives CDR1 DFQATT, CDR2 SNEGSKA (reference sequence). Deletions cut 3 bases from V and 0 bases from J, with 3 bases between. CDR3 length: 11 amino acids. The CDR3 here is CSASSSYEQYF. The DNA of the CDR3 is TGCAGTGCTAGCAGCTCCTACGAGCAGTACTTC.